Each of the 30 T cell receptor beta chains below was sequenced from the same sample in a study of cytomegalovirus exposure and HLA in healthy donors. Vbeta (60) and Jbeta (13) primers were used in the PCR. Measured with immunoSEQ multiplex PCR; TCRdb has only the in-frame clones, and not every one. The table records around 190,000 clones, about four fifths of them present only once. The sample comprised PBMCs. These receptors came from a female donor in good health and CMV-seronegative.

CDR3 nucleotides: TGTGCCAGCAGCTCCCAGGGGGCGCGTGGCTACACCTTC. This translates into CASSSQGARGYTF. The rearrangement joins TRBV13 to TRBJ1-2; 8 bases agree with TRBD1. Germline-derived CDR1 and CDR2 are PRHDT and FYEKMQ (reference sequence). The CDR3 runs 13 residues. Trimming cost V 4 bases and J 7 bases; bases outside gene matches: 5.

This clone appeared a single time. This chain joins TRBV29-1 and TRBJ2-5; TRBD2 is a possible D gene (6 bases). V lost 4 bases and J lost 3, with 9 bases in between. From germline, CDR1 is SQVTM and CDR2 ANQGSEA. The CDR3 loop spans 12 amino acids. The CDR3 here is CSVASGEETQYF. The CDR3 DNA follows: TGCAGCGTTGCGTCGGGGGAAGAGACCCAGTACTTC.

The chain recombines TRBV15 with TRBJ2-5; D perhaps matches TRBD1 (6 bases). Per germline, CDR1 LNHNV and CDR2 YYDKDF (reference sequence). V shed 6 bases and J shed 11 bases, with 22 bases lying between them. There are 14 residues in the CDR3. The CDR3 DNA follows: TGTGCCACCAGTGCACAGGGATCAACTCGAGAGCAGTACTTC. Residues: CATSAQGSTREQYF. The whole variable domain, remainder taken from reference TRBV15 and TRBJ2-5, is DAMVIQNPRYQVTQFGKPVTLSCSQTLNHNVMYWYQQKSSQAPKLLFHYYDKDFNNEADTPDNFQSRRPNTSFCFLDIRSPGLGDTAMYLCATSAQGSTREQYFGPGTRLLVL.

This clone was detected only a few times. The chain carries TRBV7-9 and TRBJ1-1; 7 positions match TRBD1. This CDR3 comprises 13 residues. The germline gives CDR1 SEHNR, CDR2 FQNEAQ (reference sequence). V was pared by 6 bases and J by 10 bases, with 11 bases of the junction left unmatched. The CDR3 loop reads CASRNDRVSRAFF. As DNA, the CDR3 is TGTGCCAGCAGAAACGACAGGGTTAGTCGAGCTTTCTTT.

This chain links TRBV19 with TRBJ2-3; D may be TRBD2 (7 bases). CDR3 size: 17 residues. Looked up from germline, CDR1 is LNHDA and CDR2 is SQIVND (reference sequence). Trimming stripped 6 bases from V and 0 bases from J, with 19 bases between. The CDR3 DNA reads TGTGCCAGTAGATTGGGGGGGCAATCAACTAGCACAGATACGCAGTATTTT. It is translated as CASRLGGQSTSTDTQYF.

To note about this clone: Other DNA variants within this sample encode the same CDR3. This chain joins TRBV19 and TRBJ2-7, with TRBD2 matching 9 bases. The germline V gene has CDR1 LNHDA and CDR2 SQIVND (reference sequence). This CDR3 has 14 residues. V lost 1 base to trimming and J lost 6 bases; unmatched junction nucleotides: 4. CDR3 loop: CASSIVAGEGEQYF. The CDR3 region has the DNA TGTGCCAGTAGTATAGTAGCGGGAGAGGGCGAGCAGTACTTC.

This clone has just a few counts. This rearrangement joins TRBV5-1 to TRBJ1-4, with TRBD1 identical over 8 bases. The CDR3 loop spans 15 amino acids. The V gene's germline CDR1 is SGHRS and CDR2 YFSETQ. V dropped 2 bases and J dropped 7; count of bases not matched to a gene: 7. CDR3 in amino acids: CASSLGTGGVEKLFF. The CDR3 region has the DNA TGCGCCAGCAGCTTAGGGACAGGTGGGGTTGAAAAACTGTTTTTT. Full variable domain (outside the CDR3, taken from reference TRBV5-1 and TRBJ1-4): KAGVTQTPRYLIKTRGQQVTLSCSPISGHRSVSWYQQTPGQGLQFLFEYFSETQRNKGNFPGRFSGRQFSNSRSEMNVSTLELGDSALYLCASSLGTGGVEKLFFGSGTQLSVL.

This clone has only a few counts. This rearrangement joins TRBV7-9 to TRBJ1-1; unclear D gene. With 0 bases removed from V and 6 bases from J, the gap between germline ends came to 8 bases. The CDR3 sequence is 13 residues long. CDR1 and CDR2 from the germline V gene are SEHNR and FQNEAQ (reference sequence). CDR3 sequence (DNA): TGTGCCAGCAGCTTAGCCCCCCACTCTGAAGCTTTCTTT. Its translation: CASSLAPHSEAFF.

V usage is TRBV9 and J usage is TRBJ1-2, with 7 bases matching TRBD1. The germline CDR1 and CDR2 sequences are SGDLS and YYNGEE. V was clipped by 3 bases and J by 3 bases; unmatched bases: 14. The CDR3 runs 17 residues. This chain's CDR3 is CASSASQSGQADYGYTF. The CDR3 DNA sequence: TGTGCCAGCAGCGCCTCTCAAAGCGGACAGGCGGACTATGGCTACACCTTC.

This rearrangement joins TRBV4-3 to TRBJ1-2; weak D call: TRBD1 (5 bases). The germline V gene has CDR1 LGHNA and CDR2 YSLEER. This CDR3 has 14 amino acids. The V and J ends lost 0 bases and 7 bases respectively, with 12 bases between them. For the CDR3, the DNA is TGCGCCAGCAGCCAAGATTGGCAGGGACTTGGCTACACCTTC. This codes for CASSQDWQGLGYTF.

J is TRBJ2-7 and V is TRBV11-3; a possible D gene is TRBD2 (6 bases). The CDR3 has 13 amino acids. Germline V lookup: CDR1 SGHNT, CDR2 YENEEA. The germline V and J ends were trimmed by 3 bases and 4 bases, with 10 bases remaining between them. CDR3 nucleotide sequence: TGTGCCAGCAGCTTGGGGGGAGTTTACGAGCAGTACTTC. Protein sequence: CASSLGGVYEQYF.

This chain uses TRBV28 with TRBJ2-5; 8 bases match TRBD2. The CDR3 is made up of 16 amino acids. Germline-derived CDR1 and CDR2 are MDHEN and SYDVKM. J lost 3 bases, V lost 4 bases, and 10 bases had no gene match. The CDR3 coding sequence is TGTGCCAGCAGTTCCCCACGGGTGCGGGGGGAAGAGACCCAGTACTTC. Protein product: CASSSPRVRGEETQYF.

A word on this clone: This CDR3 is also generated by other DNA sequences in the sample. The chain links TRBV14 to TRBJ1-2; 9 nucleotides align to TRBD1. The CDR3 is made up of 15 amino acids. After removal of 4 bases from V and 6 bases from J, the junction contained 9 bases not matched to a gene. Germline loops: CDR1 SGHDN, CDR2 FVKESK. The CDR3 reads CASSPRTGVFDGYTF. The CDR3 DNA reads TGTGCCAGCAGCCCCCGGACAGGGGTTTTCGATGGCTACACCTTC.

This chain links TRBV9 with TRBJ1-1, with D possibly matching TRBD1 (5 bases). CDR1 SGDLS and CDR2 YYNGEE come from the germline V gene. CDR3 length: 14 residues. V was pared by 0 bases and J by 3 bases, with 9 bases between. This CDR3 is CASSVAGFDTEAFF. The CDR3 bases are TGTGCCAGCAGCGTAGCAGGGTTCGACACTGAAGCTTTCTTT.

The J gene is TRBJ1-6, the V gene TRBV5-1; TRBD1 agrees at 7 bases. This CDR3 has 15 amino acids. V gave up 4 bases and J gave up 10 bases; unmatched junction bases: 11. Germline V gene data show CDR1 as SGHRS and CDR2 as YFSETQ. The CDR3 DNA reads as TGCGCCAGCAGCGTCGGGCAAACAGGGGTATCACCCCTCCACTTT. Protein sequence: CASSVGQTGVSPLHF.

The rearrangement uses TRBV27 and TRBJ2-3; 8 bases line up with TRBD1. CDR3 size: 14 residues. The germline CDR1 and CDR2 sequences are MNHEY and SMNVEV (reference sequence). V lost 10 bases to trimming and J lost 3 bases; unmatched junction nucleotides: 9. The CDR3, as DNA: TGTGCCACCGCACAGGACAGGGCGACAGATACGCAGTATTTT. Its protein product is CATAQDRATDTQYF.

CDR3 in amino acids: CASSGGSRGGTEAFF. In DNA form, the CDR3 reads TGTGCCAGCAGTGGGGGGTCGAGGGGAGGGACTGAAGCTTTCTTT. The V gene is TRBV5-4, the J gene TRBJ1-1; a possible D gene is TRBD1 (5 bases). Trimming cost V 5 bases and J 5 bases, with 19 bases left between them. Germline V gene data show CDR1 as SGHNT and CDR2 as YYREEE (reference sequence). CDR3 size: 15 residues.

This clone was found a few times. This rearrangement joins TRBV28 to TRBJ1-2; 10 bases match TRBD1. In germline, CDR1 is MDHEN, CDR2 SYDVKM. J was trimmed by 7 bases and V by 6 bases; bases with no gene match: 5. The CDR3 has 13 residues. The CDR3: CASRGDRGSGYTF. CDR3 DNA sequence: TGTGCCAGCAGGGGGGACAGGGGTAGTGGCTACACCTTC.

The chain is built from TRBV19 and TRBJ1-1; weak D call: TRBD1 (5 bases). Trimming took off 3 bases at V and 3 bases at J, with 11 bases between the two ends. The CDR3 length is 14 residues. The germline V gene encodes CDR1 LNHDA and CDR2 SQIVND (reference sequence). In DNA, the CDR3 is TGTGCCAGTAGTATTCAGTGGGGGGACACTGAAGCTTTCTTT. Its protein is CASSIQWGDTEAFF.

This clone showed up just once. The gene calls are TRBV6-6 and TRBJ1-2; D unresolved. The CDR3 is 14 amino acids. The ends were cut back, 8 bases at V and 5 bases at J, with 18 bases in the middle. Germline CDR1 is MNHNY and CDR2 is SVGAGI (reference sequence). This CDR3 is CASGPGSGIYGYTF. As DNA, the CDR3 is TGTGCCAGCGGTCCTGGGAGTGGGATTTATGGCTACACCTTC.

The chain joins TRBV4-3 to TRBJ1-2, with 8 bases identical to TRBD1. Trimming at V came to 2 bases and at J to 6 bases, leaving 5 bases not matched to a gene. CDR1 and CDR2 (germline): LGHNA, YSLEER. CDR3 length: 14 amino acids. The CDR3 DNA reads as TGCGCCAGCAGCCAAACGGACAGGGCCCATGGCTACACCTTC. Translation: CASSQTDRAHGYTF.

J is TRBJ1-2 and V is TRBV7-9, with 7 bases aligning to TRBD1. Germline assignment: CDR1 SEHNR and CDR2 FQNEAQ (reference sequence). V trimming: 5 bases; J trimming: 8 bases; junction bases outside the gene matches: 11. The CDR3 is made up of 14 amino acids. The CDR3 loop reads CASSRQGSGYGYTF. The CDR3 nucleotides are TGTGCCAGCAGCCGACAGGGCAGCGGGTACGGCTACACCTTC.

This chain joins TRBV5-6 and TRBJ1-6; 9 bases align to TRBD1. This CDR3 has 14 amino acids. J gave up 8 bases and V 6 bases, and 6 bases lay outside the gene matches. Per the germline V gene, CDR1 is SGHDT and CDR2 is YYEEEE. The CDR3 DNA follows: TGTGCCAGCAACACCGGGACAGGGTATTCACCCCTCCACTTT. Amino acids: CASNTGTGYSPLHF.

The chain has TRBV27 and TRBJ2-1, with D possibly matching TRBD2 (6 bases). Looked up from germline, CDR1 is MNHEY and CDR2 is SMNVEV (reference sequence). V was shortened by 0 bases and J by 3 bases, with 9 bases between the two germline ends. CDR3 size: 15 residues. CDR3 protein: CASSLSRDFYNEQFF. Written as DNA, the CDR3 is TGTGCCAGCAGTTTATCGAGGGACTTCTACAATGAGCAGTTCTTC.

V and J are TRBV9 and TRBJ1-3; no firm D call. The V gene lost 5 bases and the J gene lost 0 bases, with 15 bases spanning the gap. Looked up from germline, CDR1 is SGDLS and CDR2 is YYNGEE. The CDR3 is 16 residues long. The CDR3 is CASSAEQLSSGNTIYF. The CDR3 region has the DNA TGTGCCAGCAGTGCAGAACAGCTTAGCTCTGGAAACACCATATATTTT.

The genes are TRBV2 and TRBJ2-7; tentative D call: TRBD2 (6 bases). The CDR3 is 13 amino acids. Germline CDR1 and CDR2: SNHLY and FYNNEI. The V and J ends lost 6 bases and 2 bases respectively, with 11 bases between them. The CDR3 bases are TGTGCCAGCAGCCTGGGACTTGCCTACGAGCAGTACTTC. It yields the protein CASSLGLAYEQYF.

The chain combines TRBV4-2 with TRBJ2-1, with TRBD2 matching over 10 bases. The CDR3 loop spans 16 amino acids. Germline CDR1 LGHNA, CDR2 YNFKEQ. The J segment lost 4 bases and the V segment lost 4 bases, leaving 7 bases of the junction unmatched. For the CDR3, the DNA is TGTGCCAGCAGCCCACTAGCGGGAACGGGGTACAATGAGCAGTTCTTC. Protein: CASSPLAGTGYNEQFF.

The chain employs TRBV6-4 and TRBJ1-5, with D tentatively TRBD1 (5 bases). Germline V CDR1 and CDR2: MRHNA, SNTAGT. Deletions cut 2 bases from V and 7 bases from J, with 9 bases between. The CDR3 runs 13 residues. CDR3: CASSDRGGQPQHF. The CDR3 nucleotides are TGTGCCAGCAGTGACAGGGGTGGGCAGCCCCAGCATTTT.

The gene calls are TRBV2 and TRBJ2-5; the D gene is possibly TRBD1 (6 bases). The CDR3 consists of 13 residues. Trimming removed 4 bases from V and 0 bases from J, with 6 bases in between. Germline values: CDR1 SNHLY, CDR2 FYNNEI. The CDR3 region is CASSGGHQETQYF. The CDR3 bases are TGTGCCAGCAGTGGGGGGCACCAAGAGACCCAGTACTTC.

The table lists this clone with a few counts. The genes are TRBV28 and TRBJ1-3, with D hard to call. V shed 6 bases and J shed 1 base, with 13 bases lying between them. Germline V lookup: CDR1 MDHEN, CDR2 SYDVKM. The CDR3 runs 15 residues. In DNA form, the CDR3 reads TGTGCCAGCAGCTCTCCCCCCGGGTCTGGAAACACCATATATTTT. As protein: CASSSPPGSGNTIYF.